The 30 T cell receptor beta chains reported below all come from one sample, sequenced in a study of radiotherapy plus CTLA-4 blockade in lung cancer. The repertoire was sequenced with immunoSEQ multiplex PCR; TCRdb's copy has only in-frame clones and lacks some. The table lists 71,000 or so clones, more than 75% of them singletons. The sample was peripheral blood, taken from a patient treated with radiotherapy plus ipilimumab. These receptors were obtained from a human donor with non-small cell lung cancer who had stable disease on radiotherapy plus ipilimumab.

This clone was found once. J is TRBJ2-3 and V is TRBV9; 9 nucleotides match TRBD2. The CDR3 is 15 residues long. The V gene end was trimmed by 2 bases and the J gene end by 2 bases; junction bases not matched to a gene: 3. Per germline, CDR1 SGDLS and CDR2 YYNGEE. The CDR3: CASSVGGGATDTQYF. The CDR3 DNA reads as TGTGCCAGCAGCGTTGGCGGGGGGGCCACAGATACGCAGTATTTT.

V and J are TRBV7-9 and TRBJ2-3; the match to TRBD2 covers 8 bases. Germline V lookup: CDR1 SEHNR, CDR2 FQNEAQ (reference sequence). The junction had 6 bases not matched to a gene; V was cut back by 4 bases and J by 6 bases. This CDR3 is built from 14 residues. The chain's CDR3 is CASSSGGAPDTQYF. CDR3 in DNA: TGTGCCAGCAGCTCCGGGGGGGCACCTGATACGCAGTATTTT.

In its sample, this clone was seen once. The CDR3 loop reads CASSSGSGSLYEQYF. CDR3 nucleotides: TGTGCCAGCAGTTCTGGGAGCGGGAGTTTGTACGAGCAGTACTTC. The chain carries TRBV27 and TRBJ2-7, with 8 bases identical to TRBD2. CDR1 is MNHEY and CDR2 is SMNVEV in the germline V gene (reference sequence). J lost 4 bases, V lost 4 bases, and 9 bases had no gene match. The CDR3 spans 15 residues.

The chain is built from TRBV7-2 and TRBJ1-6, with TRBD1 identical over 7 bases. After removal of 1 base from V and 9 bases from J, the junction contained 6 bases not matched to a gene. Germline V gene data show CDR1 as SGHTA and CDR2 as FQGNSA. The CDR3 is made up of 15 amino acids. CDR3 DNA: TGTGCCAGCAGCTTAGTGGCAGGGGGTAGTTCACCCCTCCACTTT. It encodes CASSLVAGGSSPLHF.

A few counts support this clone. Other nucleotide sequences from this sample produce the same CDR3. This sequence joins TRBV19 and TRBJ2-5; 12 nucleotides line up with TRBD2. CDR1 and CDR2 (germline): LNHDA, SQIVND (reference sequence). The CDR3 is 14 residues long. J was trimmed by 5 bases and V by 4 bases; bases with no gene match: 2. The CDR3 DNA reads as TGTGCCAGTAGTAGCCTAGCGGGGGGGGAGACCCAGTACTTC. Translation gives CASSSLAGGETQYF.

A word on this clone: The junction and the germline gene differ at one end; a read error may be behind it. Other nucleotide sequences in the sample specify the same CDR3. The chain couples TRBV9 to TRBJ2-1; 9 bases align to TRBD2. There are 19 residues in the CDR3. Germline V CDR1 and CDR2: SGDLS, YYNGEE. Here the CDR3 DNA reads TGTGCCAGCAGCGTCCGGGCCAGCGGGGGGTCAAGCTCCTACAACGAGCAGTTCTTC. Its protein is CASSVRASGGSSSYNEQFF.

This clone was counted between two and nine times. This chain joins TRBV19 and TRBJ1-4; D gene uncertain. Germline lookup yields CDR1 LNHDA and CDR2 SQIVND (reference sequence). The CDR3 extends over 14 amino acids. V was cut by 9 bases and J by 0 bases, with 11 bases left in between. DNA of the CDR3: TGTGCCAGATTGCGGCCCGCAACTAATGAAAAACTGTTTTTT. It specifies CARLRPATNEKLFF.

This clone was counted a few times. The chain links TRBV2 to TRBJ2-5; D not resolved. Trimming took off 8 bases at V and 0 bases at J, with 10 bases between the two ends. The CDR3 runs to 13 residues. Germline CDR1 SNHLY, CDR2 FYNNEI. In nucleotides, the CDR3 is TGTGCCAGCTCACCGACAAACCAAGAGACCCAGTACTTC. This encodes CASSPTNQETQYF.

This chain connects TRBV6-5 to TRBJ2-7, with TRBD1 identical over 9 bases. The V and J ends lost 4 bases and 6 bases, in that order; junction bases with no gene match: 10. Germline CDR1 and CDR2: MNHEY and SVGAGI. CDR3 size: 15 residues. CDR3 residues: CASSFRDRAHLEQYF. Here the CDR3 DNA reads TGTGCCAGCAGTTTCCGGGACAGGGCTCACCTCGAGCAGTACTTC.

J is TRBJ2-1 and V is TRBV7-9; weak D call: TRBD2 (5 bases). Trimming stripped 4 bases from V and 3 bases from J, with 16 bases between. CDR3 length equals 16 residues. Germline V gene lookup returns CDR1 SEHNR and CDR2 FQNEAQ (reference sequence). CDR3: CASSSGMTLNYNEQFF. The CDR3 region has the DNA TGTGCCAGCAGCTCGGGGATGACCCTGAACTACAATGAGCAGTTCTTC.

The chain's CDR3 is CASSLTGNRADQPQHF. The CDR3 nucleotides read TGTGCCAGCAGCTTGACGGGGAACAGGGCGGATCAGCCCCAGCATTTT. The V and J genes are TRBV7-2 and TRBJ1-5, with a weak D call TRBD1 (6 bases). This CDR3 has 16 amino acids. V lost 3 bases, J lost 5 bases, and 17 bases lay in between. Germline V gene lookup returns CDR1 SGHTA and CDR2 FQGNSA.

The V and J genes are TRBV28 and TRBJ2-2; TRBD2 matches at 7 bases. Trimming at V came to 3 bases and at J to 4 bases, leaving 5 bases not matched to a gene. CDR1 is MDHEN and CDR2 is SYDVKM in the germline V gene. The length of the CDR3 is 15 residues. CDR3 nucleotides: TGTGCCAGCAGTTTGGGCGGGGGAGGCACCGGGGAGCTGTTTTTT. Residues: CASSLGGGGTGELFF. Variable domain in full (rest from reference TRBV28 and TRBJ2-2): DVKVTQSSRYLVKRTGEKVFLECVQDMDHENMFWYRQDPGLGLRLIYFSYDVKMKEKGDIPEGYSVSREKKERFSLILESASTNQTSMYLCASSLGGGGTGELFFGEGSRLTVL.

This chain joins TRBV9 and TRBJ2-7; 8 nucleotides match TRBD1. This CDR3 is built from 15 residues. The germline CDR1 and CDR2 sequences are SGDLS and YYNGEE. The V segment lost 4 bases and the J segment 4 bases; nucleotides outside the gene matches: 10. The CDR3 reads CASSYGQGSVYEQYF. The CDR3 DNA follows: TGTGCCAGCAGCTATGGACAGGGAAGCGTGTACGAGCAGTACTTC.

This chain joins TRBV30 and TRBJ1-4; D might be TRBD1 (6 bases). The CDR3 extends over 15 amino acids. V lost 0 bases and J 8 bases, leaving 16 bases between the germline ends. The germline V gene has CDR1 GTSNPN and CDR2 SVGIG (reference sequence). CDR3 nucleotide sequence: TGTGCCTGGAGTGTATCCGGGGGGCTCTCGGAAAAACTGTTTTTT. Its translation: CAWSVSGGLSEKLFF.

The chain has TRBV5-1 and TRBJ2-1; 12 bases are shared with TRBD2. CDR1 is SGHRS and CDR2 is YFSETQ in the germline V gene. The V gene end was trimmed by 6 bases and the J gene end by 3 bases; junction bases not matched to a gene: 7. CDR3 length: 16 amino acids. The CDR3 region has the DNA TGCGCCAGCACCAAACTAGCGGGAGGAAACTACAATGAGCAGTTCTTC. As protein: CASTKLAGGNYNEQFF.

The V and J genes are TRBV9 and TRBJ1-3; 8 nucleotides line up with TRBD1. This CDR3 contains 14 residues. Germline V CDR1 and CDR2: SGDLS, YYNGEE. With V trimmed by 5 bases and J by 6 bases, 7 bases remained unmatched. The DNA for the CDR3 is TGTGCCAGCAGAGATGGACAGGGCTCAAACACCATATATTTT. This gives the protein CASRDGQGSNTIYF. The entire variable domain, with the rest obtained from reference TRBV9 and TRBJ1-3, is as follows: DSGVTQTPKHLITATGQRVTLRCSPRSGDLSVYWYQQSLDQGLQFLIQYYNGEERAKGNILERFSAQQFPDLHSELNLSSLELGDSALYFCASRDGQGSNTIYFGEGSWLTVV.

This chain links TRBV21-1 with TRBJ2-7. TRBV21-1 is recorded as a pseudogene. This CDR3 is 14 amino acids long. The CDR3 DNA is TGTGCCAGCTTGGACCCGGGCCCCCCCTACGAGCAGTACTTC. This encodes CASLDPGPPYEQYF.

The CDR3 protein is CASSLGQGNGEQFF. Here the CDR3 DNA reads TGCGCCAGCAGCTTGGGACAGGGTAATGGTGAGCAGTTCTTC. The chain employs TRBV5-1 and TRBJ2-1; 7 nucleotides align to TRBD1. Germline V CDR1 and CDR2: SGHRS, YFSETQ. J lost 9 bases, V lost 0 bases, and 6 bases had no gene match. The CDR3 length is 14 residues.

V gene TRBV6-6 combines with J gene TRBJ2-3, with D possibly TRBD1 on 6 matching bases. The germline V and J ends were trimmed by 0 bases and 9 bases, with 10 bases remaining between them. CDR3 length: 13 residues. CDR1 MNHNY and CDR2 SVGAGI come from the germline V gene (reference sequence). In nucleotides, the CDR3 is TGTGCCAGCAGTTACTCCAGGGGTAACACGCAGTATTTT. Encoded protein: CASSYSRGNTQYF.

With respect to this clone: The same CDR3 also results from other DNA sequences found in this sample. The rearrangement links TRBV7-6 to TRBJ1-6; no clear D. V was clipped by 0 bases and J by 6 bases, with 3 bases between them. There are 13 residues in the CDR3. Germline CDR1 reads SGHVS; CDR2 reads FNYEAQ. CDR3 nucleotides: TGTGCCAGCAGCTTAGCTGGTAATTCACCCCTCCACTTT. It encodes CASSLAGNSPLHF.

This clone was seen once. The V gene is TRBV28, the J gene TRBJ2-7; 7 nucleotides line up with TRBD2. CDR1 and CDR2 (germline): MDHEN, SYDVKM. Trimming cost V 6 bases and J 3 bases; bases outside gene matches: 5. The CDR3 spans 13 residues. The chain's CDR3 is CASRQLAYYEQYF. The CDR3 coding sequence is TGTGCCAGCAGGCAACTAGCGTACTACGAGCAGTACTTC.

The V gene is TRBV5-6, the J gene TRBJ2-7, with D perhaps matching TRBD2 (7 bases). V gave up 0 bases and J gave up 2 bases, with 12 bases separating them. Germline-derived CDR1 and CDR2 are SGHDT and YYEEEE. The CDR3 spans 15 residues. The CDR3 here is CASSLAGGGPYEQYF. CDR3 coding DNA: TGTGCCAGCAGCTTGGCCGGCGGGGGCCCCTACGAGCAGTACTTC.

The chain recombines TRBV28 with TRBJ1-1; possibly TRBD1 for D (6 bases). Trimming removed 3 bases at V and 4 bases at J, with 15 bases between. This CDR3 has 15 residues. Germline loops: CDR1 MDHEN, CDR2 SYDVKM. CDR3 sequence: CASSFPGGQGTEAFF. The CDR3 coding sequence is TGTGCCAGCAGTTTCCCCGGGGGGCAGGGCACTGAAGCTTTCTTT.

The J gene is TRBJ1-2, the V gene TRBV2, with D possibly TRBD1 on 5 matching bases. This CDR3 is built from 12 residues. The germline V and J ends were trimmed by 9 bases and 4 bases, with 12 bases remaining between them. From germline, CDR1 is SNHLY and CDR2 FYNNEI. The CDR3 region is CARGDRIYGYTF. In DNA, the CDR3 is TGTGCCAGGGGAGACAGAATCTATGGCTACACCTTC.

The rearrangement uses TRBV29-1 and TRBJ2-1; D is ambiguous. Germline lookup yields CDR1 SQVTM and CDR2 ANQGSEA. CDR3 size: 12 residues. The V gene lost 0 bases and the J gene lost 6 bases, with 6 bases spanning the gap. The CDR3 sequence: CSVEDLGNEQFF. The CDR3, as DNA: TGCAGCGTTGAAGATCTGGGCAATGAGCAGTTCTTC.

V usage is TRBV27 and J usage is TRBJ2-7; 7 bases match TRBD1. The germline gives CDR1 MNHEY, CDR2 SMNVEV (reference sequence). V dropped 5 bases and J dropped 4; count of bases not matched to a gene: 5. The CDR3 has 13 amino acids. CDR3 residues: CASSMTGTYEQYF. The CDR3 DNA is TGTGCCAGCAGTATGACAGGGACATACGAGCAGTACTTC.

The chain couples TRBV29-1 to TRBJ2-2; 9 nucleotides align to TRBD1. Trimming at V came to 6 bases and at J to 3 bases, leaving 8 bases not matched to a gene. Germline V gene lookup returns CDR1 SQVTM and CDR2 ANQGSEA. The CDR3 length is 15 residues. Written as DNA, the CDR3 is TGCAGCGTGACCCCGGGACAGGGATACACCGGGGAGCTGTTTTTT. Protein: CSVTPGQGYTGELFF.

This chain connects TRBV6-1 to TRBJ2-7; 9 nucleotides align to TRBD1. The CDR3 totals 14 residues. Losses at the gene ends were 6 bases for V and 2 bases for J; bases not matched to a gene: 5. Germline V gene sequence: CDR1 MNHNS, CDR2 SASEGT. The CDR3 protein is CASRLGQGAYEQYF. The CDR3 DNA sequence: TGTGCCAGCAGACTGGGACAGGGAGCCTACGAGCAGTACTTC.

J is TRBJ2-7 and V is TRBV19, with 8 nucleotides matching TRBD2. Germline CDR1 is LNHDA and CDR2 is SQIVND (reference sequence). Unmatched junction bases numbered 3, after V lost 5 bases and J lost 3 bases. The CDR3 runs 13 residues. In nucleotides, the CDR3 is TGTGCCAGTAGTGTAGCGGGAAGCTACGAGCAGTACTTC. This codes for CASSVAGSYEQYF.

This clone was seen only once. The chain links TRBV4-1 to TRBJ2-5; possible D gene TRBD2, 5 bases. The CDR3 runs 17 residues. Germline-derived CDR1 and CDR2 are MGHRA and YSYEKL. Trimming stripped 0 bases from V and 9 bases from J, with 23 bases between. The DNA for the CDR3 is TGCGCCAGCAGCCAAGAATGGGTTAGCGAGTCCCGGCGGGCCCAGTACTTC. Protein sequence: CASSQEWVSESRRAQYF.